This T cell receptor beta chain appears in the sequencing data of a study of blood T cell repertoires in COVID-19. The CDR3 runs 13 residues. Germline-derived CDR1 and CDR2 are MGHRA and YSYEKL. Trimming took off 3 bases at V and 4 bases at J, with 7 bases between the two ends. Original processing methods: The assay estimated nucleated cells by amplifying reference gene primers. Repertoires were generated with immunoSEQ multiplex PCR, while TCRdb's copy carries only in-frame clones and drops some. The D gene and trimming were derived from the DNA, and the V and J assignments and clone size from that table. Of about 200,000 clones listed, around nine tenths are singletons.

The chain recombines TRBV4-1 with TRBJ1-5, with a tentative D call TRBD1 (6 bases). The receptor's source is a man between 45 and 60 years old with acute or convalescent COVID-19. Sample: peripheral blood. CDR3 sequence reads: CASSQQGNQPQHF. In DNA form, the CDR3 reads TGCGCCAGCAGCCAGCAGGGGAATCAGCCCCAGCATTTT.